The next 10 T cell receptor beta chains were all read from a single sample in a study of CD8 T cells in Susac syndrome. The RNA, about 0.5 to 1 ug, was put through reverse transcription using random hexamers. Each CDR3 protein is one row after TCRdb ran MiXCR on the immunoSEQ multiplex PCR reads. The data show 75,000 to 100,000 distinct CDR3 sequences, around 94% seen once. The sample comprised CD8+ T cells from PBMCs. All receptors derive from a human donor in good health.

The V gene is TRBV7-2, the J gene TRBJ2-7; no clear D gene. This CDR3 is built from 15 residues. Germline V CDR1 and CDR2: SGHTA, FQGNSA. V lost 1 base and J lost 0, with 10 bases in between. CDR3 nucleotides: TGTGCCAGCAGCTTAGGGGCAGGAAGCTCCTACGAGCAGTACTTC. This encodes CASSLGAGSSYEQYF. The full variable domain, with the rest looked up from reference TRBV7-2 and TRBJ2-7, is GAGVSQSPSNKVTEKGKDVELRCDPISGHTALYWYRQSLGQGLEFLIYFQGNSAPDKSGLPSDRFSAERTGGSVSTLTIQRTQQEDSAVYLCASSLGAGSSYEQYFGPGTRLTVT.

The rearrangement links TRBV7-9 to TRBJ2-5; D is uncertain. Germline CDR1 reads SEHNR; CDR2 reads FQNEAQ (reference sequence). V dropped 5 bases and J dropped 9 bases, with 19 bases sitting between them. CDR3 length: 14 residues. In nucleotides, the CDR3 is TGTGCCAGCAGCCCCGGAGAGCCTCAAGTGGCCCAGTACTTC. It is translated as CASSPGEPQVAQYF.

The CDR3 sequence: CASSPRRRGNEQYF. CDR3 sequence (DNA): TGTGCCAGCAGCCCCCGGCGCAGGGGCAACGAGCAGTACTTC. The rearrangement links TRBV9 to TRBJ2-7, with D perhaps matching TRBD1 (6 bases). The CDR3 totals 14 residues. V gave up 4 bases and J gave up 5 bases, with 16 bases separating them. In germline, CDR1 is SGDLS, CDR2 YYNGEE.

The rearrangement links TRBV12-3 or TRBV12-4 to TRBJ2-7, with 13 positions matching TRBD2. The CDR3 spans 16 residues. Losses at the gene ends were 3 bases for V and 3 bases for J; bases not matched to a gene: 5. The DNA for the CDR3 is TGTGCCAGCAGTTTCACTACTAGCGGGGGGGACTACGAGCAGTACTTC. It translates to CASSFTTSGGDYEQYF.

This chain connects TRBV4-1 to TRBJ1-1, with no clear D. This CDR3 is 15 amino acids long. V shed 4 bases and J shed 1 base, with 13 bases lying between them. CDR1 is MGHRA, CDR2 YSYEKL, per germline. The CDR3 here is CASSLSGLGNTEAFF. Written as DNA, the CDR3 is TGCGCCAGCAGCCTCAGTGGACTTGGGAACACTGAAGCTTTCTTT.

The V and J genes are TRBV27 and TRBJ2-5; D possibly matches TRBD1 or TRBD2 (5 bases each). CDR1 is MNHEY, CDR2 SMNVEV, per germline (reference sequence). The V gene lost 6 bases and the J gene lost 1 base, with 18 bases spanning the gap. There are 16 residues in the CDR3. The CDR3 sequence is CASRDSGDGRQETQYF. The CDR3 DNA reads TGTGCCAGCAGGGATTCTGGGGACGGACGCCAAGAGACCCAGTACTTC.

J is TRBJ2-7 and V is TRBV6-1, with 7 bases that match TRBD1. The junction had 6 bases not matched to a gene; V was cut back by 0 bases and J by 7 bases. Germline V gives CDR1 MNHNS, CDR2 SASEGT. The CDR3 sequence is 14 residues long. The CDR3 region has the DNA TGTGCCAGCAGTGAAGCGACAGGGTCGCGGGAGCAGTACTTC. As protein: CASSEATGSREQYF.

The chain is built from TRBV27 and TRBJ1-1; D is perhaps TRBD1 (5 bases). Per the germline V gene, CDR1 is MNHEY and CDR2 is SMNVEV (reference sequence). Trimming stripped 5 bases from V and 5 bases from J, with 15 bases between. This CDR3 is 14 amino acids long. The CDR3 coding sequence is TGTGCCAGCAGTCCTCACCGGCAGGGAACTGAAGCTTTCTTT. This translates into CASSPHRQGTEAFF.

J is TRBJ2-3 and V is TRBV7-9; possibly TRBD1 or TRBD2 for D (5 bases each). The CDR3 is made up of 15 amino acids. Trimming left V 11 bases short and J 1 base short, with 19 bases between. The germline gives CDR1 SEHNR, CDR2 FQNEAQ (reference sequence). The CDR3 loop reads CAPGGPLGGTDTQYF. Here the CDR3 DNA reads TGTGCCCCCGGCGGGCCTCTAGGGGGCACAGATACGCAGTATTTT.

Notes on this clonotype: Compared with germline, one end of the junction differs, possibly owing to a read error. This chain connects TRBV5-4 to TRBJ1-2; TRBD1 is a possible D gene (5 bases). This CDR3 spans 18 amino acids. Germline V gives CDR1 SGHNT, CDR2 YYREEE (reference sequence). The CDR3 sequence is CASSLGPGRITANYGYTF. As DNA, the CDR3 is TGTGCCAGCAGTTTGGGGCCGGGACGGATCACCGCGAACTATGGCTACACCTTC.